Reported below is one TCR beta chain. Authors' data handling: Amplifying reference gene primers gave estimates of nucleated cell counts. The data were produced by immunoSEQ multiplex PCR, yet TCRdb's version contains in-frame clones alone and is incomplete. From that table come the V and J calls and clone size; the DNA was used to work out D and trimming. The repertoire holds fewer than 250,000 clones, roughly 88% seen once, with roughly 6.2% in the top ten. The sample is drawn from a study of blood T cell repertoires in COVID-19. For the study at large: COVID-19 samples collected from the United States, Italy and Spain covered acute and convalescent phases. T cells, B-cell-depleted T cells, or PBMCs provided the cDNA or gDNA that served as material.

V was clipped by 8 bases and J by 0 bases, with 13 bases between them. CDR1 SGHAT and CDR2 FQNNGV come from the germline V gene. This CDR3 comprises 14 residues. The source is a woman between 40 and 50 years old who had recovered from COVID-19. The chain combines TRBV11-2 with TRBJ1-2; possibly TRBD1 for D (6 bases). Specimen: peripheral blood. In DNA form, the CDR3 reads TGTGCCAGCGGCCAGGGGTTATCTAACTATGGCTACACCTTC. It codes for CASGQGLSNYGYTF.